This is a list of T cell receptor beta chains from one sample in a study of T-cell memory formation after mild COVID-19. TCRdb redid the calling of the 5' RACE reads with MiXCR, one entry per CDR3 protein. The data contain 140,000 to 150,000 distinct CDR3 sequences, approximately 25% of them singletons. The sample taken for sequencing was PBMCs or a T cell subset sorted from them (not recorded which). Every receptor here comes from an adult woman who had mild COVID-19 (a few samples of this study predate the infection). Cell type and time point are not known. CDR3s include the opening cysteine and the closing phenylalanine or tryptophan. D genes are given only for firm matches. The size entry is marked missing in some rows and otherwise reads once, few, many or a size class.

j_call cdr3_length v_call d_call clone_size cdr3_aa cdr3_nt
TRBJ2-1 15 TRBV7-3 NA NA CASSLGPSVYNEQFF TGTGCCAGCAGCTTAGGGCCTAGCGTCTACAATGAGCAGTTCTTC
TRBJ2-7 15 TRBV27 TRBD1 few CASSFGWDRSYEQYF TGTGCCAGCAGTTTTGGTTGGGACAGGAGCTACGAGCAGTACTTC
TRBJ2-7 15 TRBV10-3 NA few CAISERGDFGNEQYF TGTGCCATCAGTGAGCGGGGAGATTTCGGGAACGAGCAGTACTTC
TRBJ2-1 16 TRBV9 NA NA CASSVEDSPSWGEQFF TGTGCCAGCAGCGTGGAAGACTCCCCCTCGTGGGGTGAGCAGTTCTTC
TRBJ2-7 16 TRBV7-6 TRBD2 NA CASSLGLAGFSYEQYF TGTGCCAGCAGCTTAGGTCTAGCGGGGTTCTCCTACGAGCAGTACTTC
TRBJ1-3 14 TRBV15 TRBD1 NA CATSKGASGNTIYF TGTGCCACCAGCAAGGGGGCATCTGGAAACACCATATATTTT
TRBJ2-3 17 TRBV2 TRBD2 NA CASSEGFSGSPPDTQYF TGTGCCAGCAGTGAAGGATTTAGCGGGAGTCCCCCAGATACGCAGTATTTT
TRBJ2-7 14 TRBV9 NA NA CASSVGTATYEQYF TGTGCCAGCAGCGTGGGGACTGCTACCTACGAGCAGTACTTC
TRBJ2-4 17 TRBV7-6 NA NA CASSLVSGIIAKNIQYF TGTGCCAGCAGCTTAGTTTCCGGGATAATAGCCAAAAACATTCAGTACTTC
TRBJ2-1 12 TRBV12-3/TRBV12-4 NA many CASSLSPAEQFF TGTGCCAGCAGTTTAAGTCCTGCTGAGCAGTTCTTC
TRBJ2-1 15 TRBV6-6 TRBD2 few CASADLAGGYNEQFF TGTGCCAGCGCGGATTTAGCGGGGGGTTACAATGAGCAGTTCTTC